This TCR beta chain was sequenced during a study of regulatory T cells in long-lasting Graves disease. This clonotype was found many times. Time point here: newly diagnosed GD, antithyroid drugs for less than 3 months. Researchers made the TCR library from RNA that was extracted from PBMCs. Building the TCR beta libraries relied on iRepertoire HTBI primers, and CDR3 regions underwent Arm-PCR. One entry per CDR3 protein results from TCRdb running MiXCR on the multiplex PCR reads. The sample lists approximately 480,000 distinct CDR3 sequences; about 17% were seen once. Germline CDR1 KGHSH, CDR2 LQKENI. Trimming took off 6 bases at V and 9 bases at J, with 15 bases between the two ends. This CDR3 contains 13 residues. In addition, the sample was reused for a study of T cells in Graves' hyperthyroidism and ophthalmopathy.

This specimen was peripheral blood mononuclear cells (PBMCs), taken at new diagnosis, from a patient treated with antithyroid drugs. The TCR sequence derives from a man aged 35-49 years with Graves disease. The V and J genes are TRBV18 and TRBJ2-1; no definite D call. The CDR3 is CASSIRVPPEQFF. DNA of the CDR3: TGTGCCAGCTCGATCCGGGTTCCACCTGAGCAGTTCTTC.